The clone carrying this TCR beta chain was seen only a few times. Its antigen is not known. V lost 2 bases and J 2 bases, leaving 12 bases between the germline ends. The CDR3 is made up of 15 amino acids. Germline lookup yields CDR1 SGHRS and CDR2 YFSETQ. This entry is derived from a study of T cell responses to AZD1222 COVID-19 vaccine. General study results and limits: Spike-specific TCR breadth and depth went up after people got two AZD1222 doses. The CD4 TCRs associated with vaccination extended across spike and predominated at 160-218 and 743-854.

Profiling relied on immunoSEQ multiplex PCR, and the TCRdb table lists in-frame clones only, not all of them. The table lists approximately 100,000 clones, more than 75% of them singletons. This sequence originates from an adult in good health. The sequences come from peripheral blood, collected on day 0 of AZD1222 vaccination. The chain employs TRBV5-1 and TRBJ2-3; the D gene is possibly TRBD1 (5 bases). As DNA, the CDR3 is TGCGCCAGCAGCTTTGGCAGGGAAAACACAGATACGCAGTATTTT. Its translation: CASSFGRENTDTQYF.